Each of the 16 T cell receptor beta chains below was sequenced from the same sample in a study of Ad26.COV2.S vaccination and SARS-CoV-2 variants. Treatment indicated: around 19 received Ad26.COV2.S at low or high dose, single or two shots; roughly 5 received placebo; per-sample allocation not given. Following the first vaccine or placebo injection, samples were taken on day 63. Sequenced by immunoSEQ multiplex PCR; TCRdb stores in-frame clones only, minus some. The sample contains fewer than 400,000 clones, about 90% of which appear only once. Sequenced material: peripheral blood, taken in a trial of Ad26.COV2.S vaccine versus placebo. The receptors were sampled from a person between 18 and 65 years old who received the Ad26.COV2.S COVID-19 vaccine or a placebo.

This chain links TRBV27 with TRBJ1-2, with D tentatively TRBD1 (6 bases). Germline V gene data show CDR1 as MNHEY and CDR2 as SMNVEV (reference sequence). Trimming removed 4 bases at V and 0 bases at J, with 24 bases between. This CDR3 has 19 amino acids. CDR3 loop: CASSSPFAGGFLTNYGYTF. The CDR3 DNA follows: TGTGCCAGCAGTTCCCCCTTCGCGGGGGGCTTCCTTACTAACTATGGCTACACCTTC.

V is TRBV25-1 and J is TRBJ2-3; 14 nucleotides agree with TRBD2. The trim removed 5 bases at V and 4 bases at J, leaving 8 bases unmatched. Germline V lookup: CDR1 MGHDK, CDR2 SYGVNS. This CDR3 comprises 17 residues. CDR3 protein: CASSHGTSGSYPDTQYF. In nucleotides, the CDR3 is TGTGCCAGCAGTCATGGGACTAGCGGGAGTTACCCAGATACGCAGTATTTT. The whole variable domain, remainder taken from reference TRBV25-1 and TRBJ2-3, is EADIYQTPRYLVIGTGKKITLECSQTMGHDKMYWYQQDPGMELHLIHYSYGVNSTEKGDLSSESTVSRIRTEHFPLTLESARPSHTSQYLCASSHGTSGSYPDTQYFGPGTRLTVL.

The chain carries TRBV10-3 and TRBJ1-5, with D perhaps matching TRBD1 (5 bases). CDR1 and CDR2 (germline): ENHRY, SYGVKD. Trimming took off 8 bases at V and 7 bases at J, with 12 bases between the two ends. This CDR3 comprises 12 residues. The CDR3 region is CAIADTRQPQHF. The CDR3 DNA follows: TGTGCCATCGCGGACACCCGACAGCCCCAGCATTTT.

The rearrangement joins TRBV11-2 to TRBJ2-5; 7 bases agree with TRBD2. This CDR3 comprises 17 residues. Per the germline V gene, CDR1 is SGHAT and CDR2 is FQNNGV. V shed 4 bases, J shed 3 bases, and the junction held 14 bases outside the gene matches. The CDR3 here is CASSSNFKAGQEETQYF. CDR3 sequence (DNA): TGTGCCAGCAGCTCCAACTTCAAAGCGGGGCAAGAAGAGACCCAGTACTTC.

The table lists this clone with a few counts. This chain links TRBV19 with TRBJ1-3; 8 bases match TRBD1. This CDR3 has 13 amino acids. Trimming cost V 7 bases and J 5 bases; bases outside gene matches: 4. Germline V gene sequence: CDR1 LNHDA, CDR2 SQIVND (reference sequence). This chain's CDR3 is CASTRTGRNTIYF. The CDR3 nucleotides are TGTGCCAGTACCAGGACAGGGAGAAACACCATATATTTT.

This clone was observed once. The chain has TRBV10-3 and TRBJ1-5; D not certain. V dropped 0 bases and J dropped 2 bases, with 14 bases sitting between them. CDR1 is ENHRY and CDR2 is SYGVKD in the germline V gene. The CDR3 loop spans 17 amino acids. The CDR3 DNA reads TGTGCCATCAGTGAGTCATCTGAAGCGATGCGCAATCAGCCCCAGCATTTT. Translating gives CAISESSEAMRNQPQHF.

The chain is built from TRBV6-5 and TRBJ2-7; D is perhaps TRBD2 (6 bases). This CDR3 is 15 amino acids long. Germline loops: CDR1 MNHEY, CDR2 SVGAGI. Trimming took 0 bases from V and 4 from J, leaving 13 bases between them. The DNA for the CDR3 is TGTGCCAGCAGTTACTCCCGGGCGGGACCGTACGAGCAGTACTTC. Translated: CASSYSRAGPYEQYF.

Concerning this clone: The junction and the germline gene differ at one end; a read error may be behind it. The chain links TRBV3-1 (or the pseudogene TRBV3-2) to TRBJ1-2; possibly TRBD1 for D (5 bases). The CDR3 is 16 residues long. The germline V gene has CDR1 LGHDT and CDR2 YNNKEL (reference sequence). The CDR3 DNA sequence: TGTGCCAGCAGCCAACAACTTACAGGAACCCCCTATAGCTACACCTTC. It encodes CASSQQLTGTPYSYTF.

The chain couples TRBV6-6 to TRBJ1-1, with no clear D. Germline CDR1 is MNHNY and CDR2 is SVGAGI (reference sequence). This CDR3 spans 11 amino acids. V gave up 8 bases and J gave up 4 bases, with 8 bases separating them. CDR3 sequence (DNA): TGTGCCAGCGGCCTTATCACTGAAGCTTTCTTT. The encoded protein is CASGLITEAFF.

V gene TRBV5-6 combines with J gene TRBJ1-5; D is unresolved. V was cut by 0 bases and J by 1 base, with 2 bases left in between. Germline values: CDR1 SGHDT, CDR2 YYEEEE. The CDR3 is made up of 13 amino acids. CDR3 in amino acids: CASSLDSNQPQHF. As DNA, the CDR3 is TGTGCCAGCAGCTTGGACAGCAATCAGCCCCAGCATTTT.

This clone was recorded a few times. V gene TRBV13 combines with J gene TRBJ1-6; a weak D match, TRBD1 (6 bases). Between the trimmed V and J ends, which lost 4 bases and 3 bases, there was a span of 10 bases. The germline V gene has CDR1 PRHDT and CDR2 FYEKMQ (reference sequence). This CDR3 spans 15 amino acids. The CDR3 DNA sequence: TGTGCCAGCAGCTACCGGACAGTCTATAATTCACCCCTCCACTTT. Translated, it gives CASSYRTVYNSPLHF.

The rearrangement joins TRBV4-1 to TRBJ2-7; maybe TRBD2 (6 bases). The length of the CDR3 is 15 residues. The V end was cut by 3 bases, the J end by 2 bases, with 14 bases between. Germline V lookup: CDR1 MGHRA, CDR2 YSYEKL. The CDR3 DNA reads as TGCGCCAGCAGCCACTCAGCGGGTTTAGCCTACGAGCAGTACGTC. It is translated as CASSHSAGLAYEQYV.

This chain connects TRBV6-2 or TRBV6-3 to TRBJ1-5; D is unresolved. Germline-derived CDR1 and CDR2 are MNHEY and SVGEGT. CDR3 length equals 12 residues. V lost 2 bases and J lost 9, with 8 bases in between. Here the CDR3 DNA reads TGTGCCAGCAGTTACCCCCAGCCGCCCCAGCATTTT. Protein sequence: CASSYPQPPQHF.

This chain joins TRBV5-1 and TRBJ1-1, with D possibly matching TRBD1 (5 bases). The ends were cut back, 0 bases at V and 4 bases at J, with 13 bases in the middle. The germline gives CDR1 SGHRS, CDR2 YFSETQ. This CDR3 region has 15 residues. CDR3 loop: CASSLAVSGGTEAFF. CDR3 sequence (DNA): TGCGCCAGCAGCTTGGCCGTTAGCGGGGGCACTGAAGCTTTCTTT.

V usage is TRBV9 and J usage is TRBJ1-3; D perhaps matches TRBD1 (5 bases). Germline V gene data show CDR1 as SGDLS and CDR2 as YYNGEE. The germline V and J ends were trimmed by 4 bases and 0 bases, with 11 bases remaining between them. This CDR3 has 15 residues. Here the CDR3 reads CASSSGGTSGNTIYF. For the CDR3, the DNA is TGTGCCAGCAGCTCGGGGGGGACCTCTGGAAACACCATATATTTT. The full variable domain, rest sourced from reference TRBV9 and TRBJ1-3, is DSGVTQTPKHLITATGQRVTLRCSPRSGDLSVYWYQQSLDQGLQFLIQYYNGEERAKGNILERFSAQQFPDLHSELNLSSLELGDSALYFCASSSGGTSGNTIYFGEGSWLTVV.

This sequence joins TRBV29-1 and TRBJ1-5; the match to TRBD1 covers 7 bases. The germline V gene encodes CDR1 SQVTM and CDR2 ANQGSEA. Losses at the gene ends were 6 bases for V and 3 bases for J; bases not matched to a gene: 5. The CDR3 totals 13 residues. The CDR3 DNA reads TGCAGCGTACAACAGGGGTACAATCAGCCCCAGCATTTT. It codes for CSVQQGYNQPQHF.